Following are 23 T cell receptor beta chains from one sample sequenced in a study of lung T cells in sarcoidosis with Löfgren's syndrome (dated by TCRdb to the late 2010s). Sequencing was carried out with an Illumina MiSeq. The public reads were run again by TCRdb, first through fastp at Q25 and then through MiXCR, and only productive beta chains were kept. Records with the same CDR3 protein are collapsed into one entry carrying the most frequent genes and DNA. The sample table holds about 20,000 distinct CDR3 sequences, of which roughly 20% were seen once. The ten largest clonotypes hold around 4.3% of the sample. Material for sequencing was CD4+ T cells from PBMCs. The receptors originated from a human donor with sarcoidosis (Löfgren's syndrome or another form), or a control subject (not recorded which).

This clonotype was picked up many times. V usage is TRBV29-1 and J usage is TRBJ2-7; D might be TRBD1 or TRBD2, each matching 5 bases. V dropped 7 bases and J dropped 2 bases, with 15 bases sitting between them. Germline CDR1 reads SQVTM; CDR2 reads ANQGSEA. This CDR3 region has 13 residues. CDR3 sequence (DNA): TGCAGCGCGGAGGACACCTTAACCTACGAGCAGTACTTC. Protein: CSAEDTLTYEQYF.

V gene TRBV5-1 combines with J gene TRBJ2-1; TRBD2 matches at 9 bases. V trimming: 6 bases; J trimming: 0 bases; junction bases outside the gene matches: 4. The CDR3 covers 15 residues. CDR1 is SGHRS, CDR2 YFSETQ, per germline. CDR3 amino acids: CASMASGTSYNEQFF. CDR3 bases: TGCGCCAGCATGGCTAGCGGGACCTCCTACAATGAGCAGTTCTTC.

This clonotype was observed at least ten times. The chain uses TRBV20-1 and TRBJ2-1, with D unclear. The CDR3 has 12 amino acids. V gave up 6 bases and J gave up 3 bases, with 9 bases separating them. The germline CDR1 and CDR2 sequences are DFQATT and SNEGSKA (reference sequence). The chain's CDR3 is CSADANYNEQFF. The CDR3 DNA sequence: TGCAGTGCAGACGCTAACTACAATGAGCAGTTCTTC.

In this sample, this clonotype turned up many times. The chain couples TRBV6-1 to TRBJ2-7; no clear D gene. V was trimmed by 9 bases and J by 2 bases, leaving 14 bases between them. Germline loops: CDR1 MNHNS, CDR2 SASEGT. The CDR3 runs to 13 residues. The CDR3 DNA reads as TGTGCCAGTCTAGGTTCGACCACCTACGAGCAGTACTTC. Its translation is CASLGSTTYEQYF.

Worth noting for this clonotype: An end of the junction differs from the germline gene, which may be a read error. The V gene is TRBV6-1, the J gene TRBJ2-3; TRBD2 matches 10 bases. Germline V gene data show CDR1 as MNHNS and CDR2 as SASEGT. This CDR3 is 17 amino acids long. As DNA, the CDR3 is TGTGCCAGCAGCCCAAGGGCTAGCGGGAGCAGAACAGATACGCAGAATTTT. Translated, it gives CASSPRASGSRTDTQNF.

This clonotype has a count of ten or more. CDR3 region: CASTPGQPNQPQHF. The CDR3 region has the DNA TGCGCCAGCACCCCCGGACAGCCAAATCAGCCCCAGCATTTT. The V and J genes are TRBV10-2 and TRBJ1-5, with D perhaps TRBD1 (6 bases). Germline lookup yields CDR1 WSHSY and CDR2 SAAADI. This CDR3 contains 14 residues. Trimming stripped 7 bases from V and 4 bases from J, with 14 bases between.

This clonotype was found a few times. The chain combines TRBV12-3 or TRBV12-4 with TRBJ2-3; TRBD2 might be the D (5 bases). The CDR3 sequence is 14 residues long. V was shortened by 5 bases and J by 1 base, with 10 bases between the two germline ends. The CDR3 DNA reads TGTGCCAGCAGTCCCTGGGGAGGCACAGATACGCAGTATTTT. Its protein is CASSPWGGTDTQYF.

In this sample, this clonotype turned up many times. The chain is built from TRBV6-2 or TRBV6-3 and TRBJ2-6; weak D call: TRBD2 (6 bases). This CDR3 spans 19 amino acids. The V gene's germline CDR1 is MNHEY and CDR2 SVGEGT. Trimming pared 0 bases from V and 0 bases from J, leaving 15 bases between. CDR3 bases: TGTGCCAGCAGTTACTCGAGTTTGTTGGGACTCTCTGGGGCCAACGTCCTGACTTTC. The encoded protein is CASSYSSLLGLSGANVLTF.

This clonotype was picked up many times. This rearrangement joins TRBV5-1 to TRBJ2-3; no clear D gene. V was pared by 4 bases and J by 2 bases, with 11 bases between. Germline V gene sequence: CDR1 SGHRS, CDR2 YFSETQ. This CDR3 is built from 14 residues. The CDR3 nucleotides are TGCGCCAGCAGCCCCGATGGACCCACAGATACGCAGTATTTT. Translated: CASSPDGPTDTQYF.

At least ten counts were recorded for this clonotype. V is TRBV4-1 and J is TRBJ2-1, with TRBD2 matching over 12 bases. CDR3 length equals 16 residues. The germline CDR1 and CDR2 sequences are MGHRA and YSYEKL. The junction had 3 bases not matched to a gene; V was cut back by 3 bases and J by 3 bases. The CDR3 DNA follows: TGCGCCAGCAGCCAGGGGACTAGCGGGTTCTACAATGAGCAGTTCTTC. Translation gives CASSQGTSGFYNEQFF.

This chain uses TRBV12-3 or TRBV12-4 with TRBJ1-2, with 10 positions matching TRBD1. This CDR3 is 15 amino acids long. V shed 4 bases and J 0 bases; nucleotides not matched to a gene: 2. The CDR3 DNA sequence: TGTGCCAGCAGTTGGGGGACAGGGGCTAACTATGGCTACACCTTC. Protein: CASSWGTGANYGYTF.

In this sample, this clonotype is medium-sized (0.01 to 0.1%). The V and J genes are TRBV6-1 and TRBJ1-6; D is unresolved. CDR3 size: 15 residues. Trimming removed 6 bases from V and 0 bases from J, with 9 bases in between. Germline assignment: CDR1 MNHNS and CDR2 SASEGT. This CDR3 is CASRPAGSYNSPLHF. The CDR3 region has the DNA TGTGCCAGCAGGCCTGCCGGCTCCTATAATTCACCCCTCCACTTT.

This clonotype has a handful of counts. This may be a read error, as it is one base from a much larger clone. The CDR3 does not close with the conserved phenylalanine or tryptophan, likely indicating a read error. V and J are TRBV7-9 and TRBJ1-1; D not certain. The CDR3 has 13 residues. Germline assignment: CDR1 SEHNR and CDR2 FQNEAQ (reference sequence). V was pared by 3 bases and J by 1 base, with 6 bases between. In DNA, the CDR3 is TGTGCCAGCAGCTTGACTTGGAACACTGAAGCTTTCCTT. As protein: CASSLTWNTEAFL.

Turning to this clonotype: At one boundary the junction diverges from the germline segment, which might be a read error. The rearrangement uses TRBV6-2 or TRBV6-3 and TRBJ2-7; D is ambiguous. This CDR3 has 13 amino acids. The V gene's germline CDR1 is MNHEY and CDR2 SVGEGT. Here the CDR3 DNA reads TGTACCAGCTCGGCAGCTCCTTCCTACGAGCAGTACTTC. Translating gives CTSSAAPSYEQYF.

This clonotype was seen repeatedly, ten times or more. The chain employs TRBV19 and TRBJ2-1; 9 bases align to TRBD2. The J segment lost 3 bases and the V segment lost 4 bases, leaving 7 bases of the junction unmatched. CDR3 length equals 16 residues. Germline CDR1 reads LNHDA; CDR2 reads SQIVND (reference sequence). The CDR3 coding sequence is TGTGCCAGTAGTACCGTAGCGGGAGTAGGCTACAATGAGCAGTTCTTC. Translating gives CASSTVAGVGYNEQFF.

This clonotype is labeled medium-sized. The rearrangement links TRBV6-1 to TRBJ1-5; D is unclear. Trimming pared 6 bases from V and 0 bases from J, leaving 9 bases between. Germline CDR1 reads MNHNS; CDR2 reads SASEGT. The CDR3 length is 14 residues. Written as DNA, the CDR3 is TGTGCCAGCAGCGCCGCGGGTAGCAATCAGCCCCAGCATTTT. Translation: CASSAAGSNQPQHF.

At least ten counts were recorded for this clonotype. This chain links TRBV7-9 with TRBJ2-1, with D possibly being TRBD1 (5 bases). Trimming pared 7 bases from V and 8 bases from J, leaving 21 bases between. The CDR3 runs 15 residues. Germline V gene data show CDR1 as SEHNR and CDR2 as FQNEAQ (reference sequence). CDR3 nucleotide sequence: TGTGCCAGCACCCTACAGGATCCAGCAATCGATGAGCAGTTCTTC. It specifies CASTLQDPAIDEQFF.

In this sample, this clonotype is medium-sized. The V gene is TRBV6-1, the J gene TRBJ1-4; D remains ambiguous. Looked up from germline, CDR1 is MNHNS and CDR2 is SASEGT. The CDR3 length is 16 residues. Trimming pared 7 bases from V and 2 bases from J, leaving 17 bases between. The CDR3 region has the DNA TGTGCCAGCATATTACCCACACAGATTACTAATGAAAAACTGTTTTTT. Translation: CASILPTQITNEKLFF.

This clonotype was picked up many times. This chain connects TRBV7-8 to TRBJ2-1, with TRBD1 as a possible D gene (6 bases). Germline CDR1 SGHVS, CDR2 FQNEAQ. The CDR3 consists of 16 residues. V was trimmed by 5 bases and J by 7 bases, leaving 21 bases between them. CDR3 loop: CASSIQGPSNANEQFF. CDR3 sequence (DNA): TGTGCCAGCAGCATACAGGGACCCAGTAACGCAAATGAGCAGTTCTTC.

This clonotype was seen at least ten times. The V gene is TRBV7-8, the J gene TRBJ1-6; TRBD1 matches 7 bases. The CDR3 contains 16 residues. Trimming at V came to 6 bases and at J to 5 bases, leaving 10 bases not matched to a gene. From germline, CDR1 is SGHVS and CDR2 FQNEAQ. Written as DNA, the CDR3 is TGTGCCAGCAGTATCAGTGGGACAGCTCATAATTCACCCCTCCACTTT. Its protein product is CASSISGTAHNSPLHF.

This clonotype appeared many times. The chain combines TRBV19 with TRBJ1-5; D possibly corresponds to TRBD1 (5 bases). Germline CDR1 LNHDA, CDR2 SQIVND (reference sequence). Trimming stripped 1 base from V and 0 bases from J, with 10 bases between. The CDR3 consists of 16 residues. CDR3 in amino acids: CASSIVRTLSNQPQHF. The DNA for the CDR3 is TGTGCCAGTAGTATAGTAAGGACACTTAGCAATCAGCCCCAGCATTTT.

In this sample, this clonotype turned up many times. V usage is TRBV30 and J usage is TRBJ2-5; D perhaps matches TRBD1 (6 bases). Germline V gene sequence: CDR1 GTSNPN, CDR2 SVGIG (reference sequence). This CDR3 spans 13 amino acids. V lost 0 bases and J lost 10, with 15 bases in between. The CDR3 bases are TGTGCCTGGAGTGTAGGTGGTGGGGGCGACCAGTACTTC. Its protein product is CAWSVGGGGDQYF.

The CDR3 loop reads CASSPHRLAGVVQPYEQYF. CDR3 nucleotide sequence: TGTGCCAGCAGCCCTCACCGACTAGCGGGAGTCGTTCAGCCCTACGAGCAGTACTTC. This sequence joins TRBV12-3 or TRBV12-4 and TRBJ2-7, with 12 bases that match TRBD2. J gave up 2 bases and V 6 bases, and 17 bases lay outside the gene matches. The CDR3 covers 19 residues.